This T cell receptor (beta chain) came from a study of T cells in Graves' hyperthyroidism and ophthalmopathy. As regards this clonotype: The target antigen is unknown.

Hyperthyroidism patients were newly diagnosed, had disease duration under 2 months, and were aged 18 to 65 years. Researchers took RNA transcripts and amplified the TCR beta CDR3 regions from them. The study used the HTBI primer set for a first-round RT-PCR of the TCR CDR3. TCRdb passed the multiplex PCR reads through MiXCR, listing each CDR3 protein once. The sample has roughly 700,000 distinct CDR3 sequences; about 35% are singletons. General study results and limits: Ophthalmopathy was separated from stable hyperthyroidism by a 13 V-J model.

The TCR was taken from a woman in her 40s with Graves' hyperthyroidism. Material: blood.

CDR3: CAISERGFWASSTDTQYF. CDR3 in DNA: TGTGCCATCAGTGAGAGGGGCTTTTGGGCCTCTAGCACAGATACGCAGTATTTT. This chain uses TRBV10-3 with TRBJ2-3, with a tentative D call TRBD1 (5 bases). The CDR3 spans 18 residues. V was pared by 2 bases and J by 0 bases, with 18 bases between. Germline V gene lookup returns CDR1 ENHRY and CDR2 SYGVKD.